This T cell receptor beta chain originates from a study of T cell responses to AZD1222 COVID-19 vaccine. Overall study findings and caveats: White British ancestry dominated among donors, who included more females, and clonal diversity was possibly underestimated.

Trimming took 6 bases from V and 12 from J, leaving 26 bases between them. Germline V lookup: CDR1 LNHDA, CDR2 SQIVND (reference sequence). The CDR3 spans 15 residues. Sequenced by immunoSEQ multiplex PCR; TCRdb stores in-frame clones only, minus some. Among 100,000 to 150,000 clones listed, roughly 82% were seen once. As to this clone: What it binds is unknown.

The source was peripheral blood, collected 28 days after the second AZD1222 dose. V gene TRBV19 combines with J gene TRBJ1-2; D is unresolved. This receptor was obtained from an adult who received the AZD1222 COVID-19 vaccine. CDR3 in amino acids: CASRLGRAASKSDTF. As DNA, the CDR3 is TGTGCCAGTAGGCTCGGACGCGCTGCCTCTAAGAGTGACACCTTC. The variable domain in full, with the rest retrieved from reference TRBV19 and TRBJ1-2, is DGGITQSPKYLFRKEGQNVTLSCEQNLNHDAMYWYRQDPGQGLRLIYYSQIVNDFQKGDIAEGYSVSREKKESFPLTVTSAQKNPTAFYLCASRLGRAASKSDTFGSGTRLTVV.